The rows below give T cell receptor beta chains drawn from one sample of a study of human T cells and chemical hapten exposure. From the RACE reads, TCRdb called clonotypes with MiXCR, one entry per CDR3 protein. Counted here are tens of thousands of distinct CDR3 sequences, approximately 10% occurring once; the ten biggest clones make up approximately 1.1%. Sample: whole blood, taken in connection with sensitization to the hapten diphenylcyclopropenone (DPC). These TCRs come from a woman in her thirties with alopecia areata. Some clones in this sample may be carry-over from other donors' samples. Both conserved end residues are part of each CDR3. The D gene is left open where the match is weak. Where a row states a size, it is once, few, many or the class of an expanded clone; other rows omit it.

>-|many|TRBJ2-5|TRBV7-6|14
CASSPTTNQETQYF
TGTGCCAGCAGCCCAACTACCAACCAAGAGACCCAGTACTTC
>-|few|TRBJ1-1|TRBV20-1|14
CSAPQNGPPTEAFF
TGCAGTGCTCCACAAAACGGCCCCCCTACTGAAGCTTTCTTT
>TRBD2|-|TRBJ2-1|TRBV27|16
CASHAGTSGTSGEQFF
TGTGCCAGTCATGCCGGGACTAGCGGGACATCGGGTGAGCAGTTCTTC
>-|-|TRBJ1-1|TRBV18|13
CASSPAENTEAFF
TGTGCCAGCTCACCGGCGGAGAACACTGAAGCTTTCTTT
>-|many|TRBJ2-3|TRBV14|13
CASSQVVSDTQYF
TGTGCCAGCAGCCAAGTTGTCTCAGATACGCAGTATTTT
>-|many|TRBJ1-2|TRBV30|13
CAWSPGTFLGYTF
TGTGCCTGGAGTCCGGGGACGTTTTTGGGCTACACCTTC
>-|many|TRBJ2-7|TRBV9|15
CASSVEGGHTYEQYF
TGTGCCAGCAGCGTAGAGGGGGGTCACACCTACGAGCAGTACTTC
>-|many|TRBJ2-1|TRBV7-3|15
CASSLYPGERNEQFF
TGTGCCAGCAGCTTATACCCGGGAGAGAGGAATGAGCAGTTCTTC
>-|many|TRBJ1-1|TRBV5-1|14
CASSLRSGNTEAFF
TGCGCCAGCAGCTTGAGATCGGGGAACACTGAAGCTTTCTTT
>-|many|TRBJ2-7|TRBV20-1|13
CSAPRLETYEQYF
TGCAGTGCCCCGAGACTGGAGACCTACGAGCAGTACTTC
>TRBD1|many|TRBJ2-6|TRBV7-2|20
CASSLGVGQGTSSGANVLTF
TGTGCCAGCAGCTTAGGCGTCGGACAGGGAACTAGCTCTGGGGCCAACGTCCTGACTTTC
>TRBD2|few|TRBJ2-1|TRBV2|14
CASTGTSSSNEQFF
TGTGCCAGCACGGGGACTAGTTCGTCCAATGAGCAGTTCTTC
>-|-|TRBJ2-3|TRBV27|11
CASRATDTQYF
TGTGCCAGCAGAGCGACAGATACGCAGTATTTT
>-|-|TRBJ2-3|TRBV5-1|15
CASSSEGTRTDTQYF
TGCGCCAGCAGCTCTGAGGGGACCCGCACAGATACGCAGTATTTT
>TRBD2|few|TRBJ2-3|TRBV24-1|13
CATSGGDPDTQYF
TGTGCCACCAGCGGGGGGGACCCAGATACGCAGTATTTT
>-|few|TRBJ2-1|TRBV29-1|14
CSGRQESSYNEQFF
TGCAGCGGGAGACAGGAAAGCTCCTACAATGAGCAGTTCTTC
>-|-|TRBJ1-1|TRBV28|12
CASSLGTTEAFF
TGTGCCAGCAGTTTGGGTACTACTGAAGCTTTCTTT
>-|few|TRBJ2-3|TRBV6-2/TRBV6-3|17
CASSRSPFFVRTDTQYF
TGTGCCAGCAGTCGATCTCCCTTTTTTGTGCGAACAGATACGCAGTATTTT
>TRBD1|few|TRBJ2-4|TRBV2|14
CASNGQGSGDIQYF
TGTGCCAGCAACGGACAGGGCTCCGGAGACATTCAGTACTTC
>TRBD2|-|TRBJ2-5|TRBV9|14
CASSAGTSRETQYF
TGTGCCAGCAGCGCGGGGACTAGCCGAGAGACCCAGTACTTC
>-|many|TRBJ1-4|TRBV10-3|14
CAINSGGTNEKLFF
TGTGCCATCAACTCAGGAGGAACTAATGAAAAACTGTTTTTT
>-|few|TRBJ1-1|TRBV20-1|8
CSAPEAFF
TGCAGTGCTCCTGAAGCTTTCTTT
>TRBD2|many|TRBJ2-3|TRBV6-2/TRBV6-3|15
CASSYPAGGPNTQYF
TGTGCCAGCAGTTACCCCGCGGGGGGGCCGAATACGCAGTATTTT
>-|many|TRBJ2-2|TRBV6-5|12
CASSRNTGELFF
TGTGCCAGCAGCCGGAACACCGGGGAGCTGTTTTTT
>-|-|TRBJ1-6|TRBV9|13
CASSVASGSPLHF
TGTGCCAGCAGCGTAGCTTCGGGTTCACCCCTCCACTTT
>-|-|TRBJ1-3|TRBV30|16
CAWSPRVISSGNTIYF
TGTGCCTGGAGTCCCCGGGTCATCTCCTCTGGAAACACCATATATTTT
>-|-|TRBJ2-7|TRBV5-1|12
CASRLGPEGQYF
TGCGCCAGCAGACTGGGCCCGGAGGGGCAGTACTTC
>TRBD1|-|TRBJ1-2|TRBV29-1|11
CSVGGQEGYTF
TGCAGCGTTGGGGGACAGGAGGGCTACACCTTC
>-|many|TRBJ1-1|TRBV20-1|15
CSARAAGEGNLQAFF
TGCAGTGCTAGAGCGGCCGGTGAGGGGAATCTTCAAGCTTTCTTT
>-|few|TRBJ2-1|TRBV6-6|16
CASSYSLATSYNEQFF
TGTGCCAGCAGTTACTCCCTAGCGACCTCCTACAATGAGCAGTTCTTC
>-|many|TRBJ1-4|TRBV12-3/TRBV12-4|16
CASSLDTSPPNEKLFF
TGTGCCAGCAGCCTGGACACTTCACCCCCAAATGAAAAACTGTTTTTT
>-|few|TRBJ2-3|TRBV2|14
CASSDQLRTDTQYF
TGTGCCAGCAGTGATCAGTTAAGAACAGATACGCAGTATTTT
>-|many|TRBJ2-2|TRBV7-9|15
CASRARGANTGELFF
TGTGCCAGCAGGGCCCGAGGGGCAAACACCGGGGAGCTGTTTTTT
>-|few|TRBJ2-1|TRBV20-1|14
CSARVSGDYNEQFF
TGCAGTGCTAGAGTGTCGGGGGACTACAATGAGCAGTTCTTC
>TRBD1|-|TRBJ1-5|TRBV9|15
CASSETGISNQPQHF
TGTGCCAGCAGCGAGACAGGGATTAGCAATCAGCCCCAGCATTTT
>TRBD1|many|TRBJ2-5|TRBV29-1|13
CSGQGASQETQYF
TGCAGCGGGCAGGGGGCTTCACAAGAGACCCAGTACTTC
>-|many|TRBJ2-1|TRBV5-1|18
CASSGPRGTQQTYNEQFF
TGCGCCAGCAGCGGTCCGAGAGGGACCCAACAGACCTACAATGAGCAGTTCTTC
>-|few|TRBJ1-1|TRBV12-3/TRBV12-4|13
CASSRSGNTEAFF
TGTGCCAGCAGCCGGTCGGGGAACACTGAAGCTTTCTTT
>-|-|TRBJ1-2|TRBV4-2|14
CASSLEGSPYGYTF
TGTGCCAGCAGCCTTGAGGGGTCGCCGTATGGCTACACCTTC
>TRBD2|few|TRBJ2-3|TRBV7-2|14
CASSIGLEIDTQYF
TGTGCCAGCAGCATCGGACTAGAGATAGATACGCAGTATTTT
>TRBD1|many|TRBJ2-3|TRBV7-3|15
CASSLTGQGDDTQYF
TGTGCCAGCAGCTTGACGGGCCAGGGGGATGATACGCAGTATTTT
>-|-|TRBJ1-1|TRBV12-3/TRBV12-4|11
CASSPGLGAFF
TGTGCCAGCAGTCCCGGGTTGGGAGCTTTCTTT
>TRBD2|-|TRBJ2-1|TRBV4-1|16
CASSQGLAGGRGEQFF
TGCGCCAGCAGCCAGGGACTAGCGGGAGGCAGGGGTGAGCAGTTCTTC
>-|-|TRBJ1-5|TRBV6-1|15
CASIGRGLSNQPQHF
TGTGCCAGCATTGGTAGGGGCCTAAGCAATCAGCCCCAGCATTTT
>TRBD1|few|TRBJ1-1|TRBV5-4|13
CASSLEQGIEAFF
TGTGCCAGCAGCTTGGAACAGGGGATTGAAGCTTTCTTT
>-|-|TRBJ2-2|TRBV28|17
CASSLLTLGSHAGELFF
TGTGCCAGCAGTCTTCTCACGTTAGGGTCACACGCCGGGGAGCTGTTTTTT
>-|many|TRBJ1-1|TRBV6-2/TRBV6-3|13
CASSYVQNTEAFF
TGTGCCAGCAGTTATGTGCAGAACACTGAAGCTTTCTTT
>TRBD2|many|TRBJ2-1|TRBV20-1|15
CSARLAGLSYNEQFF
TGCAGTGCTAGACTAGCGGGACTATCCTACAATGAGCAGTTCTTC
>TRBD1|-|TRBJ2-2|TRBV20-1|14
CSARWTGYTGELFF
TGCAGTGCTAGATGGACAGGGTATACCGGGGAGCTGTTTTTT
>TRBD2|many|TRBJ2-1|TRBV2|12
CASSRLANEQFF
TGTGCCAGCAGCCGACTAGCAAATGAGCAGTTCTTC
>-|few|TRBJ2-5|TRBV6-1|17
CASSERLGTLVPETQYF
TGTGCCAGCAGTGAACGACTGGGCACTTTGGTGCCGGAGACCCAGTACTTC
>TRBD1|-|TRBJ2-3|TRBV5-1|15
CASTPDRGTTDTQYF
TGCGCCAGCACCCCTGACAGGGGGACCACAGATACGCAGTATTTT
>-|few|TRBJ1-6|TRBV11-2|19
CASSLDNWGRGSYNSPLHF
TGTGCCAGCAGCTTAGATAATTGGGGCAGGGGATCCTATAATTCACCCCTCCACTTT
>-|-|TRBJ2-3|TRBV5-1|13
CASSLFEADTQYF
TGCGCCAGCAGCTTGTTTGAAGCCGATACGCAGTATTTT
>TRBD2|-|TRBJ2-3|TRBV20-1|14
CSATQAGGGHTQYF
TGCAGTGCTACCCAAGCGGGAGGTGGACATACGCAGTATTTT
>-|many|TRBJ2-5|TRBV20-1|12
CSARWGLETQYF
TGCAGTGCTAGATGGGGGTTGGAGACCCAGTACTTC
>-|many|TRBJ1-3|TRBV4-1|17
CASSQEGSGRSGNTIYF
TGCGCCAGCAGCCAAGAGGGTTCAGGGCGCTCTGGAAACACCATATATTTT